This TCR beta chain was captured in a study of Ad26.COV2.S vaccination and SARS-CoV-2 variants (dated by TCRdb to about 2021). About the investigation overall: Vaccine-arm donors were drawn from COV1001, a multicentre, randomized, double-blind, placebo-controlled phase I-IIa trial of Ad26.COV2.S in healthy adults. TCRbeta repertoire sequencing served as the tool for gauging how specific and how broad the SARS-CoV-2-reactive T cell receptors were following Ad26.COV2.S vaccination. A total of 32 samples were included in the TCR-sequenced set, comprising roughly 19 Ad26.COV2.S vaccine recipients, 5 placebo recipients and 8 SARS-CoV-2 convalescent individuals. Blinding of investigators to trial group allocation was maintained during experiments and outcome assessment. Ad26.COV2.S was administered intramuscularly at a dose of 5x10^10 or 1x10^11 viral particles, either as one shot or as two shots given 56 days apart. Participants in the trial were split at random into five groups of five each, receiving low-dose or high-dose Ad26.COV2.S once or twice, or else placebo on both occasions.

Per the publication, the treatment or condition label means: about 20 received Ad26.COV2.S at low or high dose, single or two shots; five or six received placebo; per-sample allocation not given. For vaccine and placebo recipients, repertoires were sequenced using samples collected on day 63 after the first injection. Between 29 July and 7 August 2020, Cohort 1b enrolled about two dozen adults aged 18-55 years at one site in Boston, USA. Ad26.COV2.S was a replication-incompetent adenovirus type 26 vector expressing a prefusion-stabilized SARS-CoV-2 spike protein from the original Wuhan strain. General conclusions and limits of the study: Comparable non-spike TCR breadth was observed between vaccine and placebo recipients, consistent with only spike being contained in the vaccine. Comparing responses between vaccine doses or regimens was not something the study was powered to do. Substantial breadth of spike-specific CD8+ and CD4+ T cell responses was reported after vaccination. Spike-specific TCR breadth was higher in Ad26.COV2.S recipients than in placebo recipients (P = 0.0014). The authors noted that total T cell responses may have been underestimated by the TCR breadth and depth analyses.

As concerns this clone: Which antigen it targets is not known. Base qualities are not at hand, and no much larger clone is one base apart.

The immunoSEQ Assay was used to sequence TCRbeta CDR3 regions. After extraction, genomic DNA underwent amplification by bias-controlled multiplex PCR, followed by high-throughput sequencing. Per the source publication's procedure: To quantify the absolute abundance of each unique TCRbeta CDR3 region, sequences were collapsed and filtered. T cell fraction was estimated by normalizing TCRbeta template counts to usable DNA, with usable DNA measured through amplification of reference genes found in all nucleated cells. Repertoire TCRs were annotated as SARS-CoV-2-specific by exact matching of V gene, CDR3 amino acid sequence and J gene to a known reactive TCR set. The reference SARS-CoV-2 TCR set came from MIRA and was filtered for enrichment in COVID-19-positive ImmuneCODE repertoires, removing public or cross-reactive TCRs. Using the MIRA antigens, annotated TCRs were further analysed by specific ORF or by position within an ORF. Depth was the summed frequency of annotated unique rearrangements, while breadth was defined as annotated unique rearrangements over total unique productive rearrangements. Group comparisons of TCR breadth used two-sided Wilcoxon rank-sum tests. In TCRdb, the immuneACCESS table is reduced to in-frame sequences with V and J assigned. These tables do not hold every clone; where another copy was compared, an unresolved V gene accounts for under half, and the others remain unexplained. D and trimming come from the DNA, and the V and J calls and clone size come from that table. The sample table contains some 450,000 clones; only one count was recorded for roughly 88% of them. More than 3.5% of the sample rests with the top ten.

The germline V and J ends show losses of 4 bases and 0 bases respectively, and no gene match explains 6 bases of the junction. Measured from the cysteine to the phenylalanine, the CDR3 is 16 residues long. Only the CDR3 region is kept as DNA, spanning 48 bases read in frame from base 1. The CDR1 and CDR2 encoded by the germline V gene are SGHRS and YFSETQ. The sequencing here drew on peripheral blood, taken in a trial of Ad26.COV2.S vaccine versus placebo. The rearranged segments are TRBV5-1 and TRBJ2-3; 9 middle bases align to TRBD2. The TCR originated in a person aged 18-65 years who received the Ad26.COV2.S COVID-19 vaccine or a placebo. The nucleotides read TGCGCCAGCAGCCACGGGACTAGCAGAAGCACAGATACGCAGTATTTT. Its product reads: CASSHGTSRSTDTQYF. With all but the CDR3 taken from the reference TRBV5-1 and TRBJ2-3 genes, the full variable domain is: KAGVTQTPRYLIKTRGQQVTLSCSPISGHRSVSWYQQTPGQGLQFLFEYFSETQRNKGNFPGRFSGRQFSNSRSEMNVSTLELGDSALYLCASSHGTSRSTDTQYFGPGTRLTVL.